The 26 T cell receptor beta chains below were found in one sample sequenced in a study of CD8+CD57+ T cells in acquired aplastic anemia. Genomic DNA templated the TCR beta VDJ and CDR3 profiling. TCRdb re-called the reads through MiXCR, storing one row per CDR3 protein. The sample contains about 170,000 distinct CDR3 sequences, around half of which appear only once. By flow cytometry, patients selected for sequencing had shown an expansion of CD8+CD57+ cells. Source material: sorted CD4+, CD8+, or CD8+CD57+ T cells (not recorded which) from PBMCs. Every receptor here comes from a human donor with aplastic anemia.

The J gene is TRBJ1-3, the V gene TRBV2, with D perhaps TRBD1 (5 bases). Germline CDR1 SNHLY, CDR2 FYNNEI. V lost 8 bases and J lost 4, with 15 bases in between. The CDR3 is 14 residues long. The CDR3 protein is CASGGGAVGNTIYF. CDR3 coding DNA: TGTGCCAGCGGAGGAGGGGCGGTAGGAAACACCATATATTTT.

A word on this clonotype: One end of the junction varies from germline; a read error may be responsible. V gene TRBV4-2 combines with J gene TRBJ2-1; D is ambiguous. Germline CDR1 is LGHNA and CDR2 is YNFKEQ. This CDR3 region has 16 residues. The CDR3 sequence is CACSQATAVSYNEQFF. CDR3 DNA sequence: TGTGCCTGCAGCCAAGCCACCGCGGTCTCCTACAATGAGCAGTTCTTC.

In its sample, this clonotype was seen a few times. The V call is TRBV18, the J call TRBJ1-5, with 10 bases fitting TRBD1. Looked up from germline, CDR1 is KGHSH and CDR2 is LQKENI. There are 15 residues in the CDR3. V lost 3 bases and J lost 7; bases outside the gene matches: 6. The CDR3 region is CASSPGTGVKQPQHF. The DNA of the CDR3 is TGTGCCAGCTCACCCGGGACAGGGGTTAAACAGCCCCAGCATTTT.

About this clonotype: The junction and the germline gene differ at one end; a read error may be behind it. The chain couples TRBV11-2 to TRBJ2-1; D gene ambiguous. CDR3 length: 14 residues. Germline values: CDR1 SGHAT, CDR2 FQNNGV. The CDR3 bases are TGTGCTAGCAGCTCCGGACCTATCGGGAATGAGCAGTTCTTC. Translating it yields CASSSGPIGNEQFF.

Only one count was recorded for this clonotype. A much larger clone lies a single base off, so this may be a read error. This CDR3 is missing its conserved last phenylalanine or tryptophan, likely due to a read error. The chain links TRBV6-1 to TRBJ2-3; 11 bases align to TRBD1. The CDR3 spans 15 residues. After removal of 6 bases from V and 9 bases from J, the junction contained 11 bases not matched to a gene. Germline V lookup: CDR1 MNHNS, CDR2 SASEGT. The chain's CDR3 is CASSRGQGAPGTQYL. The CDR3 DNA is TGTGCCAGCAGCCGCGGACAGGGGGCGCCTGGAACGCAGTATCTT.

V is TRBV20-1 and J is TRBJ2-7, with 7 bases identical to TRBD1. The CDR3 runs 13 residues. The germline CDR1 and CDR2 sequences are DFQATT and SNEGSKA (reference sequence). Trimming removed 6 bases from V and 2 bases from J; junction bases left unmatched: 7. The CDR3 coding sequence is TGCAGTGCACACGGACAGGATACCTACGAGCAGTACTTC. Protein product: CSAHGQDTYEQYF.

This chain links TRBV2 with TRBJ2-2, with D unclear. This CDR3 is built from 14 residues. V lost 3 bases to trimming and J lost 5 bases, with 10 bases between them. Per the germline V gene, CDR1 is SNHLY and CDR2 is FYNNEI. The CDR3 loop reads CASSDLSGTGELFF. The CDR3 DNA is TGTGCCAGCAGTGACTTATCCGGGACCGGGGAGCTGTTTTTT.

This clonotype has at least ten counts. The genes are TRBV12-3 or TRBV12-4 and TRBJ1-1; maybe TRBD1 (5 bases). Trimming shortened V by 3 bases and J by 11 bases, and 10 bases separated the two germline ends. This CDR3 has 11 amino acids. DNA of the CDR3: TGTGCCAGCAGTTTGCAGGGTACGGCTTTCTTT. The encoded protein is CASSLQGTAFF.

CDR3 sequence reads: CASSLQTQEAFF. DNA of the CDR3: TGTGCCAGCAGCCTTCAGACTCAAGAAGCTTTCTTT. The rearrangement links TRBV12-3 or TRBV12-4 to TRBJ1-1, with D unresolved. This CDR3 region has 12 residues. Trimming shortened V by 6 bases and J by 8 bases, and 13 bases separated the two germline ends.

This rearrangement joins TRBV6-9 to TRBJ1-1, with no clear D. Trimming took 8 bases from V and 0 from J, leaving 13 bases between them. Germline V gene sequence: CDR1 MNHGY, CDR2 SVAAGI. This CDR3 comprises 14 residues. Here the CDR3 DNA reads TGTGCCAGCGTTGTTCGGAAGTTGAACACTGAAGCTTTCTTT. Protein sequence: CASVVRKLNTEAFF.

This clonotype has a count of ten or more. The V call is TRBV6-1, the J call TRBJ2-5, with D possibly TRBD2 on 6 matching bases. This CDR3 is 13 amino acids long. V was cut by 7 bases and J by 1 base, with 10 bases left in between. Germline lookup yields CDR1 MNHNS and CDR2 SASEGT. The CDR3 nucleotides read TGTGCCAGCAAGAGGGGACTCCAAGAGACCCAGTACTTC. It codes for CASKRGLQETQYF.

Details on this clonotype: A much larger clonotype is one base distant, so this may be a read error. The CDR3: CASSTDNTEAPLFF. CDR3 coding DNA: TGTGCCAGCAGCACGGACAATACCGAAGCTCCACTGTTTTTT. The chain recombines TRBV5-4 with TRBJ1-4; maybe TRBD1 (5 bases). V was pared by 4 bases and J by 13 bases, with 20 bases between. CDR1 and CDR2 (germline): SGHNT, YYREEE (reference sequence). There are 14 residues in the CDR3.

This clonotype was picked up many times. The chain has TRBV20-1 and TRBJ1-5; D possibly corresponds to TRBD1 (5 bases). This CDR3 is built from 13 residues. The germline V gene has CDR1 DFQATT and CDR2 SNEGSKA (reference sequence). Trimming removed 5 bases from V and 4 bases from J, with 12 bases in between. The chain's CDR3 is CSAYGTLNQPQHF. The CDR3 DNA reads as TGCAGTGCTTACGGGACTCTAAATCAGCCCCAGCATTTT.

This clonotype was seen at least ten times. V is TRBV12-3 or TRBV12-4 and J is TRBJ1-4, with D hard to call. Trimming took 3 bases from V and 0 from J, leaving 11 bases between them. The CDR3 contains 16 residues. CDR3: CASSFEVGPTNEKLFF. In DNA, the CDR3 is TGTGCCAGCAGTTTCGAAGTCGGACCAACTAATGAAAAACTGTTTTTT.

This chain uses TRBV24-1 with TRBJ2-7; 9 bases align to TRBD1. V lost 9 bases and J lost 1; bases outside the gene matches: 6. The CDR3 spans 14 residues. Per germline, CDR1 KGHDR and CDR2 SFDVKD. CDR3 in amino acids: CATGAGTGSYEQYF. Here the CDR3 DNA reads TGTGCCACCGGCGCCGGGACAGGGTCCTACGAGCAGTACTTC.

Ten or more counts support this clonotype. DNA for the CDR3: TGTGCCAGCAGTTGGGAGGGGACAGGGAGCCACAATGAGCAGTTCTTC. Translating gives CASSWEGTGSHNEQFF. The J gene is TRBJ2-1, the V gene TRBV5-4, with TRBD1 matching over 9 bases. Trimming took 5 bases from V and 5 from J; bases not matched to a gene: 11. Germline CDR1 reads SGHNT; CDR2 reads YYREEE (reference sequence). The CDR3 sequence is 16 residues long.

Many counts were recorded for this clonotype. The V and J genes are TRBV19 and TRBJ1-6; TRBD1 might be the D (6 bases). The V and J ends lost 6 bases and 5 bases respectively, with 11 bases between them. CDR1 LNHDA and CDR2 SQIVND come from the germline V gene (reference sequence). The CDR3 is made up of 14 amino acids. The CDR3 is CASRTDSNNSPLHF. The CDR3 DNA reads as TGTGCCAGTAGGACGGACAGCAATAATTCACCCCTCCACTTT.

This clonotype was picked up many times. The genes are TRBV6-1 and TRBJ1-1; 7 nucleotides match TRBD1. This CDR3 has 15 residues. Losses at the gene ends were 4 bases for V and 0 bases for J; bases not matched to a gene: 5. CDR1 is MNHNS and CDR2 is SASEGT in the germline V gene. This chain's CDR3 is CASSVHRGMNTEAFF. The CDR3, as DNA: TGTGCCAGCAGTGTTCACAGGGGTATGAACACTGAAGCTTTCTTT.

The table lists this clonotype with many counts. This chain uses TRBV19 with TRBJ2-5, with D possibly called TRBD1 or TRBD2 (6 bases each). CDR1 is LNHDA, CDR2 SQIVND, per germline (reference sequence). The CDR3 has 15 amino acids. V lost 1 base and J lost 4, with 13 bases in between. CDR3 protein: CASSIGGAGSETQYF. In DNA form, the CDR3 reads TGTGCCAGTAGTATAGGGGGGGCGGGTTCAGAGACCCAGTACTTC.

This rearrangement joins TRBV25-1 to TRBJ2-7, with TRBD2 matching over 7 bases. This CDR3 spans 14 amino acids. The J segment lost 2 bases and the V segment lost 7 bases, leaving 8 bases of the junction unmatched. Germline CDR1 MGHDK, CDR2 SYGVNS. As DNA, the CDR3 is TGTGCCAGCACACCTAGCGGAGTTACCTACGAGCAGTACTTC. Translation gives CASTPSGVTYEQYF.

The chain employs TRBV12-3 or TRBV12-4 and TRBJ1-5; TRBD1 might be the D (6 bases). V lost 6 bases and J 5 bases, leaving 17 bases between the germline ends. The CDR3 extends over 15 amino acids. DNA for the CDR3: TGTGCCAGCAGGGGAACAGGGAGAACGGATCAGCCCCAGCATTTT. As protein: CASRGTGRTDQPQHF.

This clonotype was seen ten or more times. The V call is TRBV7-9, the J call TRBJ1-1; D gene uncertain. From germline, CDR1 is SEHNR and CDR2 FQNEAQ (reference sequence). V lost 3 bases and J lost 5, with 10 bases in between. CDR3 length: 13 amino acids. CDR3 amino acids: CASSFDRVTEAFF. The CDR3, as DNA: TGTGCCAGCAGCTTCGATAGGGTTACTGAAGCTTTCTTT.

This chain links TRBV6-1 with TRBJ1-5; a possible D gene is TRBD1 (5 bases). Germline CDR1 reads MNHNS; CDR2 reads SASEGT. The CDR3 is made up of 14 amino acids. V was clipped by 6 bases and J by 1 base, with 10 bases between them. The CDR3: CASRLPGSNQPQHF. The CDR3 coding sequence is TGTGCCAGCAGGTTGCCAGGGAGCAATCAGCCCCAGCATTTT.

The V gene is TRBV29-1, the J gene TRBJ2-3; D gene uncertain. This CDR3 has 10 residues. V was pared by 6 bases and J by 4 bases, with 5 bases between. CDR1 is SQVTM and CDR2 is ANQGSEA in the germline V gene. The CDR3 DNA sequence: TGCAGCGTGGAGTCAGATACGCAGTATTTT. Translated: CSVESDTQYF.

This clonotype was recorded once. The chain uses TRBV9 and TRBJ2-2; 8 bases map to TRBD2. The CDR3 length is 14 residues. Germline CDR1 SGDLS, CDR2 YYNGEE. Trimming cost V 5 bases and J 3 bases; bases outside gene matches: 3. The CDR3 loop is CASRAGGHTGELFF. CDR3 DNA sequence: TGTGCCAGCAGGGCGGGAGGTCACACCGGGGAGCTGTTTTTT. Full variable domain (remainder filled in from reference TRBV9 and TRBJ2-2): DSGVTQTPKHLITATGQRVTLRCSPRSGDLSVYWYQQSLDQGLQFLIQYYNGEERAKGNILERFSAQQFPDLHSELNLSSLELGDSALYFCASRAGGHTGELFFGEGSRLTVL.

The chain couples TRBV10-3 to TRBJ2-5; D is ambiguous. Trimming left V 3 bases short and J 5 bases short, with 22 bases between. CDR1 and CDR2 from the germline V gene are ENHRY and SYGVKD. The CDR3 covers 17 residues. The DNA for the CDR3 is TGTGCCATCAGTGATCCGGACCTAGTAGTCTCGAAGGAGACCCAGTACTTC. Translated: CAISDPDLVVSKETQYF.